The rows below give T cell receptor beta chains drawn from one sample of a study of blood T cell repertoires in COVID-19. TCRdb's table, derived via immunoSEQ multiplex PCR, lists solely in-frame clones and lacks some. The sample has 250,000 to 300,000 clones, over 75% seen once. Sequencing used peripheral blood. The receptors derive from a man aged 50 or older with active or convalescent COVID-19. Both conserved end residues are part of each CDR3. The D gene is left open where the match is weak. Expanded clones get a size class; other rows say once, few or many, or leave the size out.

CASSPGGLAGNEQFF TGTGCCAGCTCACCAGGGGGACTAGCGGGAAATGAGCAGTTCTTC TRBV18 - TRBJ2-1 TRBD2
CAWSPDRIDGPQHF TGTGCCTGGAGTCCGGACAGAATCGATGGGCCCCAGCATTTT TRBV30 - TRBJ1-5 -
CSASQQGKEKLFF TGCAGTGCTAGTCAACAGGGGAAAGAAAAACTGTTTTTT TRBV20-1 - TRBJ1-4 TRBD1
CASSLRRLTNTEAFF TGCGCCAGCAGCTTGCGGCGGCTAACGAACACTGAAGCTTTCTTT TRBV5-1 - TRBJ1-1 -
CASSPFLRDTQYF TGTGCCAGCAGCCCCTTTTTGAGAGATACGCAGTATTTT TRBV7-2 - TRBJ2-3 -
CAWRILGQGNNSPLHF TGTGCCTGGAGGATATTGGGACAGGGGAATAATTCACCCCTCCACTTT TRBV30 - TRBJ1-6 TRBD1
CASGFGRFISYNEQFF TGTGCTAGTGGTTTCGGTCGATTCATCTCCTACAATGAGCAGTTCTTC TRBV12-5 - TRBJ2-1 -
CASSQDLPGQGADTEAFF TGTGCCAGCAGCCAAGATCTCCCGGGACAGGGGGCTGATACTGAAGCTTTCTTT TRBV14 - TRBJ1-1 TRBD1
CASSPQGKSTEAFF TGTGCCAGCTCACCGCAGGGAAAGAGCACTGAAGCTTTCTTT TRBV18 - TRBJ1-1 -
CASSSLGNEQFF TGTGCCAGCAGCTCTCTCGGTAATGAGCAGTTCTTC TRBV3-1/TRBV3-2 - TRBJ2-1 -
CASSETSGSWNEQFF TGTGCCAGCAGTGAAACTAGCGGGAGTTGGAATGAGCAGTTCTTC TRBV2 - TRBJ2-1 TRBD2
CASKRGLAESSYNEQFF TGTGCCAGCAAACGGGGTCTAGCGGAAAGCTCCTACAATGAGCAGTTCTTC TRBV11-2 - TRBJ2-1 TRBD2
CASSQDPHSYEQYF TGTGCCAGCAGCCAAGATCCCCACTCCTACGAGCAGTACTTC TRBV3-1/TRBV3-2 - TRBJ2-7 -
CAWSREIGELFF TGTGCCTGGAGCCGGGAGATCGGGGAGCTGTTTTTT TRBV30 once TRBJ2-2 -
CASSLLAGVGNEQFF TGTGCCAGCAGCCTTCTAGCGGGAGTTGGCAATGAGCAGTTCTTC TRBV2 - TRBJ2-1 TRBD2
CASSGTSGRGELFF TGTGCCAGCAGCGGGACTAGCGGGAGAGGGGAGCTGTTTTTT TRBV7-8 - TRBJ2-2 TRBD2
CAISDLQGKNYEQYF TGTGCCATCAGTGATTTACAGGGGAAGAACTACGAGCAGTACTTC TRBV10-3 - TRBJ2-7 TRBD1
CAWSNSMNTEAFF TGTGCCTGGAGTAACAGCATGAACACTGAAGCTTTCTTT TRBV30 - TRBJ1-1 -
CASSEGGRGQETQYF TGTGCCAGCAGTGAAGGCGGGCGGGGCCAAGAGACCCAGTACTTC TRBV25-1 - TRBJ2-5 -
CASSLTSGTQYF TGTGCCAGCAGTTTAACAAGCGGGACCCAGTACTTC TRBV12-3/TRBV12-4 - TRBJ2-5 -
CASSVLAGHTGELFF TGTGCCAGCAGCGTTTTAGCGGGTCATACCGGGGAGCTGTTTTTT TRBV9 - TRBJ2-2 TRBD2
CASSAGEGDIQYF TGTGCCAGCAGTGCGGGGGAAGGAGACATTCAGTACTTC TRBV6-4 - TRBJ2-4 -
CASSSTGVGNTIYF TGTGCCAGCAGCTCGACAGGGGTTGGAAACACCATATATTTT TRBV7-8 - TRBJ1-3 TRBD1
CASSPSGTSGKYEQYF TGTGCCAGCAGCCCCTCCGGGACTAGCGGGAAGTACGAGCAGTACTTC TRBV9 once TRBJ2-7 TRBD2
CASDASSYGYTF TGTGCCAGCGATGCTTCCAGTTATGGCTACACCTTC TRBV2 - TRBJ1-2 -
CASSYSFQNNQPQHF TGTGCCAGCAGTTACTCGTTTCAGAACAATCAGCCCCAGCATTTT TRBV6-2/TRBV6-3 - TRBJ1-5 -
CAISTTSGGGHYNEQFF TGTGCCATCAGTACGACTAGCGGGGGCGGGCACTACAATGAGCAGTTCTTC TRBV10-3 - TRBJ2-1 TRBD2
CASSGAGTSGYNEQFF TGTGCCAGCAGTGGAGCCGGGACTAGCGGATACAATGAGCAGTTCTTC TRBV6-1 - TRBJ2-1 TRBD2